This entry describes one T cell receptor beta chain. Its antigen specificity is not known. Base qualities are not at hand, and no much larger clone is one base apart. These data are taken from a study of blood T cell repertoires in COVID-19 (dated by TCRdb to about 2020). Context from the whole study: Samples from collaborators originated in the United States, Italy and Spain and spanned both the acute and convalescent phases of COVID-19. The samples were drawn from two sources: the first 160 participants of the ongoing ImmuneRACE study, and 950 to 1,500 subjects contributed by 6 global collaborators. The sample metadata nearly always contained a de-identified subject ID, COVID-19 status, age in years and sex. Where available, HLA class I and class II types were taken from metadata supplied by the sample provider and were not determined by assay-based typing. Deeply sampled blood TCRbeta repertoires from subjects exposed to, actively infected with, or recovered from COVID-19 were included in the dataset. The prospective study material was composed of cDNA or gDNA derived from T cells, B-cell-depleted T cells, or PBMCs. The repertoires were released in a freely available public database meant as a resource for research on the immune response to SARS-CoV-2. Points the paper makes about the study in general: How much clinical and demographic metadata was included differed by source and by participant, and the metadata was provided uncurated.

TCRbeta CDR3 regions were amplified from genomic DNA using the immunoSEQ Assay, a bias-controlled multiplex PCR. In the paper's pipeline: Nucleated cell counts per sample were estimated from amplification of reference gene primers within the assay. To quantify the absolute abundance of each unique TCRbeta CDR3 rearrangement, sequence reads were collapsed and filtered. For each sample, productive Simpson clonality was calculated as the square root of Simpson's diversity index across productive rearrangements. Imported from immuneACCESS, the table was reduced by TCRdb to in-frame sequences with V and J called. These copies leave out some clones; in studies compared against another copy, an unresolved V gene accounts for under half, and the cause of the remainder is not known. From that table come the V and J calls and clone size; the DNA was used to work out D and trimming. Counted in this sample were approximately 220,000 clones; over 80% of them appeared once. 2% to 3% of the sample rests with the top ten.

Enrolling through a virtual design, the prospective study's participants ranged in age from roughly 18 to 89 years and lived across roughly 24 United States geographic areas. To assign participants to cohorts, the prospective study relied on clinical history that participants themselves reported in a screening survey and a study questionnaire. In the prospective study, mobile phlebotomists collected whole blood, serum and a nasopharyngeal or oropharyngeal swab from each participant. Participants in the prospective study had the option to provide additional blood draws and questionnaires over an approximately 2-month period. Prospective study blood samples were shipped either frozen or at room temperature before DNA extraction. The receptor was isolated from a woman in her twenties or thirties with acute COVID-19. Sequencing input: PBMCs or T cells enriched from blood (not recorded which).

The CDR3 protein: CASSLKRGETQYF. The sequence in DNA is TGCGCCAGCAGCCTGAAGCGGGGAGAGACCCAGTACTTC. This sequence uses TRBV5-1 and TRBJ2-5; 7 central nucleotides agree with TRBD2. The CDR3 covers 13 residues, taking in both the cysteine and the phenylalanine. The sequence is cut down to CDR3 DNA, 39 bases in frame from base 1. V is cut back by 4 bases and J by 4 bases, with 4 bases in the junction unmatched. CDR1 and CDR2 (SGHRS, YFSETQ) derive from the germline V gene.